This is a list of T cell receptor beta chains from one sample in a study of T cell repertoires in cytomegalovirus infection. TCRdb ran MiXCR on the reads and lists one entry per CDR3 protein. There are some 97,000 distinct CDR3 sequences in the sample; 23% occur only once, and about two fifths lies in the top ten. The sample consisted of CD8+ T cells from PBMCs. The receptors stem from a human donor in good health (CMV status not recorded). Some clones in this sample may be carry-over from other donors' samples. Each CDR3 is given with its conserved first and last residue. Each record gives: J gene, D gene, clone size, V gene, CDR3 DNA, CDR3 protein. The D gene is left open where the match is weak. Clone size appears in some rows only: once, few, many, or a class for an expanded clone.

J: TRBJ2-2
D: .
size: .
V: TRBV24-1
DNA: TGTGCCACCAGTGATTTTGAGGGGTCGGCCACCGGGGAGCTGTTTTTT
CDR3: CATSDFEGSATGELFF

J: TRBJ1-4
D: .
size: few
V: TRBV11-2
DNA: TGTGCCAGCAGCTTAAGTTACAGGGCGACGGAAAAACTGTTTTTT
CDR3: CASSLSYRATEKLFF

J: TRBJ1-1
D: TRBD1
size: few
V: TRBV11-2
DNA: TGTGCCAGCAGCTTAGATTGGGCAGGGGGCATGAACACTGAAGCTTTCTTT
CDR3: CASSLDWAGGMNTEAFF

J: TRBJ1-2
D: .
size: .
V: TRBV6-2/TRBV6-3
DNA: TGTGCCAGCAGTGGCCCCAACCCAGCAGGAGGCTATGGCTACACCTTC
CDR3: CASSGPNPAGGYGYTF

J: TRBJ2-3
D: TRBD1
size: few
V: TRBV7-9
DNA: TGTGCCAGCAGCTTATTCAGGGGGTCAACAGATACGCAGTATTTT
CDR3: CASSLFRGSTDTQYF

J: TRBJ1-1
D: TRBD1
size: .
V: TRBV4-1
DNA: TGCGCCAGCAGCCAAGATCTGTCCTACAGGGGCCCTGAAGCTTTCTTT
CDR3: CASSQDLSYRGPEAFF

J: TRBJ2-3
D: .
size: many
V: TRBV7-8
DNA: TGTGCCAGCAGCCCCGGGACCGGGGGCTGGGATACGCAGTATTTT
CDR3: CASSPGTGGWDTQYF

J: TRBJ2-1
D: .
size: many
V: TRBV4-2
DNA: TGTGCCAGCAGCCAAGACGGGCAGGGTGCCTACAATGAGCAGTTCTTC
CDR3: CASSQDGQGAYNEQFF

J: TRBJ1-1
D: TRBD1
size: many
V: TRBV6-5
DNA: TGTGCCAGCAGTTCTAACAGGGGGTCGACCACTGAAGCTTTCTTT
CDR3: CASSSNRGSTTEAFF

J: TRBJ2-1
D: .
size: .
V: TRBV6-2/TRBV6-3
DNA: TGTGCCAGCAGTTCGGTCTCGGACGATGAGCAGTTCTTC
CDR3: CASSSVSDDEQFF

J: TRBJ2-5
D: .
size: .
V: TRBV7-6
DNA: TGTGCCAGCAGCCATAAACTAGGGGAGACCCAGTACTTC
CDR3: CASSHKLGETQYF

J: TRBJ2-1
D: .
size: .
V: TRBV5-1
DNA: TGCGCCAGCAGCTCCCGGGCCGATCAGAGCTCCTACAATGAGCAGTTCTTC
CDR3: CASSSRADQSSYNEQFF

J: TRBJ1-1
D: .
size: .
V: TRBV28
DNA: TGTGCCAGCAGTTTGCCTCAGGGGATATCTACGCGGGACACTGAAGCTTTCTTT
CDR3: CASSLPQGISTRDTEAFF

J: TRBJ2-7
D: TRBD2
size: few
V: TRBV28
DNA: TGTGCCAGCAGTTTGACGGGATTAGCGGGAGCCGAGCAGTACTTC
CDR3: CASSLTGLAGAEQYF

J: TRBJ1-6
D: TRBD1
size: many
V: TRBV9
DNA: TGTGCCAGCAGCGGATCACAGGGGGACTATAATTCACCCCTCCACTTT
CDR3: CASSGSQGDYNSPLHF

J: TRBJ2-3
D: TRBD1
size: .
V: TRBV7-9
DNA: TGTGCCAGCAGCCGACAGGGGAACACAGATACGCAGTATTTT
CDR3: CASSRQGNTDTQYF

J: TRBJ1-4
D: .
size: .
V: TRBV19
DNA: TGTGCCAGTAGTGAGGGGCTGGATGAAAAACTGTTTTTT
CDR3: CASSEGLDEKLFF

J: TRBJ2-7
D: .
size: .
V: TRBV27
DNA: TGTGCCAGCACCACCCCCGGGACCACTGGCGAGCAGTACTTC
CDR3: CASTTPGTTGEQYF

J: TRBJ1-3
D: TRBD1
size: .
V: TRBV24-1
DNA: TGTGCCACCCCCCGGGACAGGGGCTTTGGCACCATATATTTT
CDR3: CATPRDRGFGTIYF

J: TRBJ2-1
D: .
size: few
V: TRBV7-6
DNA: TGTGCCAGCAGCCCGGATCTGCGCAATGAGCAGTTCTTC
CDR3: CASSPDLRNEQFF

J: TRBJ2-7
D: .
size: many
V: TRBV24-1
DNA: TGTGCCACCAGTGCCCGAGGGATCGAGCAGTACTTC
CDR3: CATSARGIEQYF

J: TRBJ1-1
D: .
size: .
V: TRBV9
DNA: TGTGCCAGCGCCGATGGATGGAGCACTGAAGCTTTCTTT
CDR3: CASADGWSTEAFF

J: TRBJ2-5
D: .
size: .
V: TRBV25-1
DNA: TGTGCCAGCAGTGAGATATCCGGAGAGACCCAGTACTTC
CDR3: CASSEISGETQYF

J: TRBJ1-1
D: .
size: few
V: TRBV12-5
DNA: TGTGCTAGCGCCCTCGCTGAAGCTTTCTTT
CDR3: CASALAEAFF

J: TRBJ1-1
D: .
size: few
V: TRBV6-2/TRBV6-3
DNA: TGTGCCAGCAGTTACTCATGGGGACCGAACACTGAAGCTTTCTTT
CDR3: CASSYSWGPNTEAFF

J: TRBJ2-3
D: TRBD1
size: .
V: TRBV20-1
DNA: TGCAGTGCCGAGGGGGCACCTAGCACAGATACGCAGTATTTT
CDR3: CSAEGAPSTDTQYF

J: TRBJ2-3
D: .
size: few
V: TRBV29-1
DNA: TGCAGCGTTGAGGCCCCCAGCGGCACAGATACGCAGTATTTT
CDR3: CSVEAPSGTDTQYF

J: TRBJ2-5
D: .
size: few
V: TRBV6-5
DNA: TGTGCCAGCAGCCCGGGAATCCCGGCGGAGACCCAGTACTTC
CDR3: CASSPGIPAETQYF

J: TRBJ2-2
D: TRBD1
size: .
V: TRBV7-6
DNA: TGTGCCAGCAGCGGAATCGGGACAGGGGGTTCCACCGGGGAGCTGTTTTTT
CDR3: CASSGIGTGGSTGELFF

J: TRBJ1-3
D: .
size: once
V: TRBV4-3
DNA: TGCGCCAGCAGCCCCGACCCAAGCTCTGGAAACACCATATATTTT
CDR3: CASSPDPSSGNTIYF

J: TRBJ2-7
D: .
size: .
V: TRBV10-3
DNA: TGTGCCGCTCAGGACCCTACGTCCTACGAGCAGTACTTC
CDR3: CAAQDPTSYEQYF

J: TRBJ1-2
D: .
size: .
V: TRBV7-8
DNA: TGTGCCAGCAGCTTATTCCTGAGGGACGGATTAACTTACTATGGCTACACCTTC
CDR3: CASSLFLRDGLTYYGYTF

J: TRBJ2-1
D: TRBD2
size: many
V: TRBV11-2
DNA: TGTGCCAGCAGCTTAACTAGCGGGAGAGGGATTGAGCAGTTCTTC
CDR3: CASSLTSGRGIEQFF

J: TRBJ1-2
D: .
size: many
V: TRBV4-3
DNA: TGCGCCAGCAGCCAAGAAGTGGTAGGGAAAGGCTACACCTTC
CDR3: CASSQEVVGKGYTF

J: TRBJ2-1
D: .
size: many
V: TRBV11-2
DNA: TGTGCCAGCAGCTTTGCGGTTGAGGACAATGAGCAGTTCTTC
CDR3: CASSFAVEDNEQFF

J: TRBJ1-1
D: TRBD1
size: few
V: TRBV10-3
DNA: TGTGCCATCAGGACAGGGAGCCCTCCTGAAGCTTTCTTT
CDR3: CAIRTGSPPEAFF

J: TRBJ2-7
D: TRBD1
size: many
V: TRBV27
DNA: TGTGCCAGCACCCTTACCCCGGACAGGGTCAACGAGCAGTACTTC
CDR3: CASTLTPDRVNEQYF

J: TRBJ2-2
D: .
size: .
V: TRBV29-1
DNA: TGCAGCGTTGAAGTCCGGGGGCTAGGCGGGGAGCTGTTTTTT
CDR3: CSVEVRGLGGELFF

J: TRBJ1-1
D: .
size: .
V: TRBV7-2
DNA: TGTGCCAGCAGCTTAGGTGGGGATAGGGGAGCTTTCTTT
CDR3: CASSLGGDRGAFF

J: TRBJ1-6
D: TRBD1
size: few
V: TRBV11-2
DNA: TGTGCCAGCAGCGAGACAGGGAGCTCCTATAATTCACCCCTCCACTTT
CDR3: CASSETGSSYNSPLHF

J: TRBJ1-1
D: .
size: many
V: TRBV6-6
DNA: TGTGCCAGCAGTTCCCCGGTGAGTGAAGCTTTCTTT
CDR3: CASSSPVSEAFF

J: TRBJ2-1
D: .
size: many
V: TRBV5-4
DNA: TGTGCCAGCAGCCCTGGGGCGAGAACAAGCTCCTACAATGAGCAGTTCTTC
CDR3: CASSPGARTSSYNEQFF

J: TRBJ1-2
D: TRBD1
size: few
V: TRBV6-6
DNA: TGTGCCAGCAGTCCGCGGACAGGGTTAAATGGCTACACCTTC
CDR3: CASSPRTGLNGYTF

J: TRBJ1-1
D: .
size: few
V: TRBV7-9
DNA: TGTGCCAGCAGCTTAGGCGGAGGGACAGAAGCTTTCTTT
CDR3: CASSLGGGTEAFF

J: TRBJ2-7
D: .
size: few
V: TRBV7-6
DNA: TGTGCCAGCAGCTTAGCAGGACGATACGAGCAGTACTTC
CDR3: CASSLAGRYEQYF

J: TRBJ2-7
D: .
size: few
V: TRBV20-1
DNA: TGCAGTGCTAGAGAGGGAAGCGGATTGTACGAGCAGTACTTC
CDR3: CSAREGSGLYEQYF

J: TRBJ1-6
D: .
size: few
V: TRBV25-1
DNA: TGTGCCAGCAGTGTGGACCCCTACTCACCCCTCCACTTT
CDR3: CASSVDPYSPLHF

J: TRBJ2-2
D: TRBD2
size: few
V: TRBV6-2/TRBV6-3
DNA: TGTGCCAGCAGCTTAGCGGGAGGGAGCACCGGGGAGCTGTTTTTT
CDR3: CASSLAGGSTGELFF

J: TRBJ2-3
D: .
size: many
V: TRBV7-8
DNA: TGTGCCAGCATCAATGGCGGCTCTTCCACAGATACGCAGTATTTT
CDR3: CASINGGSSTDTQYF

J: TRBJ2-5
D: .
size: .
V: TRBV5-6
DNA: TGTGCCAGCAGCCCACCCGTGACAGGACCCCAAGAGACCCAGTACTTC
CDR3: CASSPPVTGPQETQYF

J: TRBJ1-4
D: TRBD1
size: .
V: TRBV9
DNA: TGTGCCAGCAGCGCCTCCGGGACAGCTAATGAAAAACTGTTTTTT
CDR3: CASSASGTANEKLFF

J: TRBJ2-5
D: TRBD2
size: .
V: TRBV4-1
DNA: TGCGCCAGCACCCCCGGACTAGCGGCTCAAGAGACCCAGTACTTC
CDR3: CASTPGLAAQETQYF